This T cell receptor beta chain derives from a study of blood T cells in healthy people across ages. Primers used in a second PCR of roughly 7 to 11 cycles were a sample-barcoded 5' primer and a J-beta primer mix. TCRdb reprocessed the 5' RACE reads via MiXCR and lists one record per CDR3 protein. The data contain 1.8 million or so distinct CDR3 sequences, roughly 43% of them singletons. CDR1 and CDR2 from the germline V gene are DFQATT and SNEGSKA (reference sequence). This CDR3 contains 12 residues. Trimming stripped 2 bases from V and 6 bases from J, with 7 bases between. This TCR derives from a human donor in good health. Sequenced input: blood. The V gene is TRBV20-1, the J gene TRBJ2-2, with no clear D. This chain's CDR3 is CSARSGPGELFF. CDR3 sequence (DNA): TGCAGTGCTAGATCGGGCCCCGGGGAGCTGTTTTTT.